These T cell receptor beta chains were read from a single sample in a study of cytomegalovirus exposure and HLA in healthy donors. TCRdb's table, derived via immunoSEQ multiplex PCR, lists solely in-frame clones and lacks some. This table holds some 170,000 clones, 55% to 75% found once. The sample comprised PBMCs. These receptors all stem from a human donor in good health. The CDR3 runs from the conserved cysteine through the conserved F or W. A D gene is named only where the DNA matches it firmly. Only some rows state a clone size, as once, few, many or a class for expanded clones.

clone size,V gene,J gene,D gene,CDR3 DNA,CDR3 protein
once,TRBV19,TRBJ2-7,-,TGTGCCAGTAGTATTGGAAGGGGAGGGGGAGAGCAGTACTTC,CASSIGRGGGEQYF
-,TRBV4-2,TRBJ1-2,TRBD1,TGTGCCAGCACCCCGGGACAGGACCTCAATTATGGCTACACCTTC,CASTPGQDLNYGYTF
few,TRBV19,TRBJ1-5,TRBD1,TGTGCCAGTGGGACAGGGGGTCTTCAGCCCCAGCATTTT,CASGTGGLQPQHF
-,TRBV7-2,TRBJ1-4,TRBD1,TGTGCCAGCAGCTTAGTAGGGACAGTTAATGAAAAACTGTTTTTT,CASSLVGTVNEKLFF
-,TRBV10-3,TRBJ1-5,TRBD1,TGTGCCATCACTGGGGACAGGGACAATCAGCCCCAGCATTTT,CAITGDRDNQPQHF
-,TRBV12-5,TRBJ1-2,TRBD1,TGTGCTAGTGGTTTGGTCCGCGGGACAGGTATCCCTCACGATGGCTACACCTTC,CASGLVRGTGIPHDGYTF
-,TRBV7-2,TRBJ1-5,TRBD1,TGTGCCAGCAGCTCCCGGGACAGGGGCCAGCCCCAGCATTTT,CASSSRDRGQPQHF
-,TRBV19,TRBJ1-1,TRBD1,TGTGCCAGTAGTATAAGGGCAGGGGGTAACACTGAAGCTTTCTTT,CASSIRAGGNTEAFF
-,TRBV4-1,TRBJ2-2,TRBD1,TGCGCCAGCAGCCAAGTCCGGACAGGGGGCAGCACCGGGGAGCTGTTTTTT,CASSQVRTGGSTGELFF
-,TRBV27,TRBJ1-2,TRBD1,TGTGCCAGCAGTTTTATAGGGGGCGGCTATGGCTACACCTTC,CASSFIGGGYGYTF
-,TRBV18,TRBJ1-1,TRBD1,TGTGCCAGCTCACCCTCAGGGGGGAGGAACACTGAAGCTTTCTTT,CASSPSGGRNTEAFF
-,TRBV5-4,TRBJ2-3,-,TGTGCCAGCAGCGCGGGTTCGTTCGGCCCAGATACGCAGTATTTT,CASSAGSFGPDTQYF
few,TRBV4-1,TRBJ2-3,-,TGCGCCAGCAGCCCCCCCCTAGACACAGATACGCAGTATTTT,CASSPPLDTDTQYF
-,TRBV6-5,TRBJ1-4,-,TGTGCCAGCCAAGGGGGGGTCAATGAAAAACTGTTTTTT,CASQGGVNEKLFF
-,TRBV19,TRBJ1-1,TRBD1,TGTGCCAGTAGTCCGGGACAGGTAGAGGACTTCTTT,CASSPGQVEDFF
-,TRBV2,TRBJ2-3,-,TGTGCCAGCAGTGAAGCGCGGGACTTCGTTGATACGCAGTATTTT,CASSEARDFVDTQYF
-,TRBV30,TRBJ2-1,-,TGTGCCTGGACAAGGGTCGGGGATGAGCAGTTCTTC,CAWTRVGDEQFF
-,TRBV7-8,TRBJ1-3,-,TGTGCCAGCAGCTTAGCACAGCGAAACACCATATATTTT,CASSLAQRNTIYF
few,TRBV9,TRBJ2-6,-,TGTGCCAGCAGCGTAGCGGGTGCTGGGGCCAACGTCCTGACTTTC,CASSVAGAGANVLTF
-,TRBV5-1,TRBJ1-1,-,TGCGCCAGCAGCTTAGGGGGAGGGCAAGTCGCTGAAGCTTTCTTT,CASSLGGGQVAEAFF
-,TRBV29-1,TRBJ2-2,-,TGCAGCGTCTACCTCAGGGGATCGAACACCGGGGAGCTGTTTTTT,CSVYLRGSNTGELFF
few,TRBV9,TRBJ2-3,TRBD2,TGTGCCAGCAGCGTCGGGACTAGCGGGGGGATAACAGATACGCAGTATTTT,CASSVGTSGGITDTQYF
-,TRBV7-9,TRBJ1-2,TRBD1,TGTGCCAGCAGCGTAGGACAGGGCTCTGGCTACACCTTC,CASSVGQGSGYTF
-,TRBV4-3,TRBJ1-5,-,TGCGCCAGCAGCCAAGATTGGGGACTGGATCAGCCCCAGCATTTT,CASSQDWGLDQPQHF
-,TRBV4-1,TRBJ2-5,TRBD2,TGCGCCAGCAGCCAAGGGGGACTAGCGGTAAAGACCCAGTACTTC,CASSQGGLAVKTQYF
-,TRBV29-1,TRBJ2-1,-,TGCAGCGTACAGGGTAATGAGCAGTTCTTC,CSVQGNEQFF
few,TRBV10-2,TRBJ2-3,-,TGCGCCACCCAGGGTTACCCTGCCGATACGCAGTATTTT,CATQGYPADTQYF
few,TRBV7-9,TRBJ2-2,TRBD1,TGTGCCAGCAGCCGGGACAGGGGAGGAGACGGGGAGCTGTTTTTT,CASSRDRGGDGELFF
-,TRBV5-6,TRBJ1-1,TRBD1,TGTGCCAGCAGCGGGACAGGGATGAACACTGAAGCTTTCTTT,CASSGTGMNTEAFF
-,TRBV9,TRBJ2-5,TRBD2,TGTGCCAGCAGCGTTCAAGCGGGGGGGCTGGAGACCCAGTACTTC,CASSVQAGGLETQYF
-,TRBV6-5,TRBJ1-5,-,TGTGCCAGCGGTGAACTCTATAGCAATCAGCCCCAGCATTTT,CASGELYSNQPQHF
-,TRBV6-1,TRBJ1-2,TRBD1,TGTGCCAGCAGTGAATATGGGACAGGGTTTTCCCGTGGCTACACCTTC,CASSEYGTGFSRGYTF
-,TRBV4-1,TRBJ2-2,TRBD2,TGCGCCAGCAGCCACTCCCCGGGACTACAGACCGGGGAGCTGTTTTTT,CASSHSPGLQTGELFF
once,TRBV7-8,TRBJ1-6,-,TGTGCCAGCAGCCCTTTAACTGGGCGTAGTATGACCCTCCACTTT,CASSPLTGRSMTLHF
-,TRBV7-9,TRBJ1-2,TRBD1,TGTGCCAGCAGCTTAGGGCAGGGGGGCTATGGCTACACCTTC,CASSLGQGGYGYTF
-,TRBV7-9,TRBJ2-1,-,TGTGCCAGCAGCCCCCGGACTTGGGATGAGCAGTTCTTC,CASSPRTWDEQFF
-,TRBV5-1,TRBJ2-1,TRBD2,TGCGCCAGCTGTGCTAGCGGAGGGTACAATGAGCAGTTCTTC,CASCASGGYNEQFF
-,TRBV2,TRBJ2-2,-,TGTGCCAGCAGTTGGACAGCCTCGAACACCGGGGAGCTGTTTTTT,CASSWTASNTGELFF
-,TRBV10-3,TRBJ1-1,-,TGTGCCATCAAATCGACAGAGAACACTGAAGCTTTCTTT,CAIKSTENTEAFF
-,TRBV9,TRBJ1-2,TRBD1,TGTGCCAGCAGCGTAGCTACAGGGGGCGATGGCTACACCTTC,CASSVATGGDGYTF
few,TRBV5-5,TRBJ2-5,-,TGTGCCAGCAGCTTGCTAGTCCAAGAGACCCAGTACTTC,CASSLLVQETQYF
-,TRBV9,TRBJ1-5,TRBD1,TGTGCCAGCAGCGCAGGGGGCGCGGGCAATCAGCCCCAGCATTTT,CASSAGGAGNQPQHF
-,TRBV5-4,TRBJ2-7,TRBD1,TGTGCCAGCAGCGGCGGGACAGGCATCTCCTACGAGCAGTACTTC,CASSGGTGISYEQYF
few,TRBV9,TRBJ2-5,-,TGTGCCAGCAGCGTAGCTTCAGGGGACGAGACCCAGTACTTC,CASSVASGDETQYF
-,TRBV7-9,TRBJ1-2,TRBD1,TGTGCCAGCAGCTCCCGGACAGGGGGCGCTTCTGGCTACACCTTC,CASSSRTGGASGYTF
-,TRBV30,TRBJ2-7,TRBD2,TGTGCCGGGACTAGCGGGGGGGCCTACGAGCAGTACTTC,CAGTSGGAYEQYF